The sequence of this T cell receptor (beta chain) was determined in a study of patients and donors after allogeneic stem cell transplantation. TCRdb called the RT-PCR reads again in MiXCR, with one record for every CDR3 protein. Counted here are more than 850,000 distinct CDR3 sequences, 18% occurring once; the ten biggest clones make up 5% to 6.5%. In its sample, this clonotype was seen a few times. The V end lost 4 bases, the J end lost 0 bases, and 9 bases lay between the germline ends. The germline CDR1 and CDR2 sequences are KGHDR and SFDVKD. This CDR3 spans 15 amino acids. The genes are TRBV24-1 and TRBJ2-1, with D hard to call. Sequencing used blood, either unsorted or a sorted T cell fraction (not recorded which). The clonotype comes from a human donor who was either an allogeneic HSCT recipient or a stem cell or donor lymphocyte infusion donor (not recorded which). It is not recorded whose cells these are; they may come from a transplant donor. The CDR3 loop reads CATSESPSSYNEQFF. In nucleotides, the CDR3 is TGTGCCACCAGTGAATCCCCCAGCTCCTACAATGAGCAGTTCTTC.